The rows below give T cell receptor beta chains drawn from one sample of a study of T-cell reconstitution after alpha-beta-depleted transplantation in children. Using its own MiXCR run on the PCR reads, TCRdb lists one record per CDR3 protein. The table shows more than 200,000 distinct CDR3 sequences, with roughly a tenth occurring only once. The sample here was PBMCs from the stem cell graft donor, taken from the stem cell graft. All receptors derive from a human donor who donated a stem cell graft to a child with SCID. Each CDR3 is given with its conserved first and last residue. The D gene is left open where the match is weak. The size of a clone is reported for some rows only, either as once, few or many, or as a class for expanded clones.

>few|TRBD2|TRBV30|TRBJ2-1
TGTGCCTGGAGTAGTGGGGCTAGCGGGGTATCTGAGCAGTTCTTC
CAWSSGASGVSEQFF
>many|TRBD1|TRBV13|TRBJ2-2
TGTGCCAGCAGCTACCTATTGGACAGGGTAAAGACCGGGGAGCTGTTTTTT
CASSYLLDRVKTGELFF
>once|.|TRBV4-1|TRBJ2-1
TGCGCCAGCAGCCAACTAAAGGAAAATGAGCAGTTCTTC
CASSQLKENEQFF
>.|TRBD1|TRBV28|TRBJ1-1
TGTGCCAGCAGTTCAACCGGGACAGTAAACACTGAAGCTTTCTTT
CASSSTGTVNTEAFF
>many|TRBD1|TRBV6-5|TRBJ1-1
TGTGCCAGCAGTTACCCGAATACAGGGGTGATGAACACTGAAGCTTTCTTT
CASSYPNTGVMNTEAFF
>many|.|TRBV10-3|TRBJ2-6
TGTGCCATCAGCCGTTCTGGGGCCAACGTCCTGACTTTC
CAISRSGANVLTF
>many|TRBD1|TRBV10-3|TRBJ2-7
TGTGCCACTAGGGACAGAGCCTACGAGCAGTACTTC
CATRDRAYEQYF
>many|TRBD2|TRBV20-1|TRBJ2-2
TGCAGTGCGCTACTAGCGGGGGACATGAACACCGGGGAGCTGTTTTTT
CSALLAGDMNTGELFF
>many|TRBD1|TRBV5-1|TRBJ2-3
TGCGCCAGCAGCGGGACAGGGTGGACAGATACGCAGTATTTT
CASSGTGWTDTQYF
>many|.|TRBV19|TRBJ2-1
TGTGCCAGTAATGACCGCCATGAGCAGTTCTTC
CASNDRHEQFF
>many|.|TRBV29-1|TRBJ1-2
TGCAGCGTTGGAGTGGACAGTGGCTATGGCTACACCTTC
CSVGVDSGYGYTF
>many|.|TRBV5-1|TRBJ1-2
TGCGCCAGCAGCTTGGGGACAACAAACTATGGCTACACCTTC
CASSLGTTNYGYTF